This T cell receptor beta chain is drawn from a study of blood T cell repertoires in COVID-19. Overall study: The study drew acute and convalescent COVID-19 samples from the United States, Italy and Spain. T cells, B-cell-depleted T cells, or PBMCs supplied cDNA or gDNA.

Sequenced by immunoSEQ multiplex PCR; TCRdb stores in-frame clones only, minus some. Of about 120,000 clones in the sample, around 86% were seen once. This clone was seen only a few times. Germline CDR1 LGHDT, CDR2 YNNKEL (reference sequence). With V trimmed by 6 bases and J by 0 bases, 7 bases remained unmatched. The CDR3 contains 16 residues. V gene TRBV3-1 (or the pseudogene TRBV3-2) combines with J gene TRBJ2-2, with 7 bases that match TRBD1. This TCR derives from an elderly man with active or convalescent COVID-19. The sample consisted of peripheral blood. CDR3 loop: CASSSGTDSNTGELFF. The CDR3 DNA reads TGTGCCAGCAGTTCAGGGACAGACTCGAACACCGGGGAGCTGTTTTTT.